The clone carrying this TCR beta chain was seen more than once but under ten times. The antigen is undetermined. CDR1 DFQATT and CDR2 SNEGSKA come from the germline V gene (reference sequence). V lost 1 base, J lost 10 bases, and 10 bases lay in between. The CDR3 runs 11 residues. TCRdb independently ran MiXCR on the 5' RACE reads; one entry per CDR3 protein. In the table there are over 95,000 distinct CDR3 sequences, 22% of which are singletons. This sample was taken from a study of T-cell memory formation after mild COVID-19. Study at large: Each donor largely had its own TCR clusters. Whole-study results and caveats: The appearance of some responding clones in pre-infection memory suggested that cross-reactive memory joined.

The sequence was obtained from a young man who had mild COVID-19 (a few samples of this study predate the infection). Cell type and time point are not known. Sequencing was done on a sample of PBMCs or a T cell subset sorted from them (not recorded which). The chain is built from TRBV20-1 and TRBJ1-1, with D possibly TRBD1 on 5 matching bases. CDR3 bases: TGCAGTGCTAGAGTGGAAGGGGCAGCTTTCTTT. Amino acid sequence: CSARVEGAAFF.